Following are 23 T cell receptor beta chains from one sample sequenced in a study of cytomegalovirus exposure and HLA in healthy donors. The assay was immunoSEQ multiplex PCR, and TCRdb's table has in-frame clones only and misses some. The table has 50,000 to 65,000 clones, 90% to 96% seen once. The material sequenced was PBMCs. Receptor source: a young woman in good health and CMV-seronegative.

This clone was counted a few times. The chain couples TRBV28 to TRBJ1-1; D possibly corresponds to TRBD1 (5 bases). This CDR3 region has 15 residues. Trimming stripped 1 base from V and 3 bases from J, with 12 bases between. From germline, CDR1 is MDHEN and CDR2 SYDVKM. The CDR3 loop reads CASSLFAGFYTEAFF. The CDR3 nucleotides read TGTGCCAGCAGTTTATTCGCAGGGTTTTACACTGAAGCTTTCTTT.

This clone appeared once. The chain couples TRBV6-6 to TRBJ2-3, with 9 positions matching TRBD1. The CDR3 covers 16 residues. Germline V gene data show CDR1 as MNHNY and CDR2 as SVGAGI (reference sequence). The J segment lost 4 bases and the V segment lost 3 bases, leaving 8 bases of the junction unmatched. The CDR3 coding sequence is TGTGCCAGCAGTTATTTTCCGGACAGGGGTGCAGATACGCAGTATTTT. Translated, it gives CASSYFPDRGADTQYF.

J is TRBJ2-7 and V is TRBV4-2; a weak D match, TRBD2 (7 bases). The CDR3 consists of 17 residues. CDR1 and CDR2 from the germline V gene are LGHNA and YNFKEQ. Trimming pared 4 bases from V and 6 bases from J, leaving 25 bases between. The CDR3 loop is CASSRGGAGVGSGEQYF. The CDR3 DNA reads TGTGCCAGCAGCCGGGGGGGCGCGGGAGTAGGGTCTGGCGAGCAGTACTTC.

CDR3 in DNA: TGTGCCTGGAGAAGGACAGCTGGCTACACCTTC. The encoded protein is CAWRRTAGYTF. The rearrangement joins TRBV30 to TRBJ1-2; perhaps TRBD1 as D (6 bases). Trimming stripped 3 bases from V and 7 bases from J, with 9 bases between. This CDR3 is 11 amino acids long. Germline loops: CDR1 GTSNPN, CDR2 SVGIG (reference sequence).

The chain links TRBV6-5 to TRBJ2-5, with TRBD2 as a possible D gene (7 bases). The CDR3 is 15 amino acids. V was cut by 2 bases and J by 2 bases, with 12 bases left in between. The germline V gene encodes CDR1 MNHEY and CDR2 SVGAGI. Here the CDR3 DNA reads TGTGCCAGCAGTTACGGGGGGGCCCGGCAAGAGACCCAGTACTTC. This gives the protein CASSYGGARQETQYF.

This chain uses TRBV19 with TRBJ1-4; unclear D gene. V lost 4 bases, J lost 8 bases, and 23 bases lay in between. The CDR3 has 17 residues. Germline V gives CDR1 LNHDA, CDR2 SQIVND (reference sequence). CDR3: CASSTFGTPGLGEKLFF. In nucleotides, the CDR3 is TGTGCCAGTAGTACATTCGGAACTCCGGGTCTCGGGGAAAAACTGTTTTTT. Together with reference TRBV19 and TRBJ1-4, the CDR3 gives the full variable domain: DGGITQSPKYLFRKEGQNVTLSCEQNLNHDAMYWYRQDPGQGLRLIYYSQIVNDFQKGDIAEGYSVSREKKESFPLTVTSAQKNPTAFYLCASSTFGTPGLGEKLFFGSGTQLSVL.

This sequence joins TRBV5-4 and TRBJ1-1, with 11 bases fitting TRBD1. CDR1 and CDR2 from the germline V gene are SGHNT and YYREEE (reference sequence). The CDR3 runs 15 residues. V lost 2 bases to trimming and J lost 4 bases; unmatched junction nucleotides: 4. CDR3 sequence (DNA): TGTGCCAGCAGCTTTCCGGGACAGGGGGGCACTGAAGCTTTCTTT. Protein product: CASSFPGQGGTEAFF.

This clone was observed once. A read error may account for a junction end that differs from germline. The V gene is TRBV2, the J gene TRBJ2-3; D unresolved. Germline V gene lookup returns CDR1 SNHLY and CDR2 FYNNEI. This CDR3 is 11 amino acids long. CDR3 nucleotides: TGTGCCAGCAGTGGACTCGCCTTGGGTCCGTTT. Translation: CASSGLALGPF.

The chain joins TRBV7-8 to TRBJ1-1; D remains ambiguous. This CDR3 has 14 residues. Germline CDR1 and CDR2: SGHVS and FQNEAQ. Trimming took 0 bases from V and 1 from J, leaving 6 bases between them. CDR3 sequence (DNA): TGTGCCAGCAGCTTAGCGCAGGCGAACACTGAAGCTTTCTTT. Amino acid sequence: CASSLAQANTEAFF.

The chain is built from TRBV28 and TRBJ1-1, with D possibly being TRBD1 (6 bases). CDR3 length: 13 amino acids. The germline V gene encodes CDR1 MDHEN and CDR2 SYDVKM. Trimming took off 6 bases at V and 3 bases at J, with 11 bases between the two ends. CDR3 residues: CASSPRGYTEAFF. In nucleotides, the CDR3 is TGTGCCAGCAGCCCGAGGGGGTACACTGAAGCTTTCTTT.

The chain couples TRBV7-8 to TRBJ1-3; no clear D. This CDR3 has 15 amino acids. Germline V gene data show CDR1 as SGHVS and CDR2 as FQNEAQ. The germline V and J ends were trimmed by 5 bases and 3 bases, with 14 bases remaining between them. Here the CDR3 reads CASSPRPGSGNTIYF. The CDR3 DNA reads as TGTGCCAGCAGCCCAAGGCCGGGGAGTGGAAACACCATATATTTT. The whole variable domain, remainder taken from reference TRBV7-8 and TRBJ1-3, is GAGVSQSPRYKVAKRGQDVALRCDPISGHVSLFWYQQALGQGPEFLTYFQNEAQLDKSGLPSDRFFAERPEGSVSTLKIQRTQQEDSAVYLCASSPRPGSGNTIYFGEGSWLTVV.

The chain recombines TRBV5-4 with TRBJ2-5, with D unresolved. This CDR3 comprises 13 residues. Between the trimmed V and J ends, which lost 2 bases and 1 base, there was a span of 6 bases. CDR1 and CDR2 (germline): SGHNT, YYREEE (reference sequence). CDR3: CASSFPSQETQYF. The CDR3, as DNA: TGTGCCAGCAGCTTTCCCAGCCAAGAGACCCAGTACTTC.

The rearrangement joins TRBV4-3 to TRBJ2-3, with D perhaps matching TRBD1 (6 bases). CDR1 LGHNA and CDR2 YSLEER come from the germline V gene. The CDR3 is 13 amino acids. V was trimmed by 0 bases and J by 12 bases, leaving 13 bases between them. CDR3 nucleotides: TGCGCCAGCAGCCAAGAAGCGGCACAGGGCCAGTATTTT. Its protein product is CASSQEAAQGQYF.

This chain connects TRBV5-4 to TRBJ2-3; tentative D call: TRBD1 (6 bases). Trimming left V 0 bases short and J 4 bases short, with 12 bases between. The germline CDR1 and CDR2 sequences are SGHNT and YYREEE (reference sequence). CDR3 length: 15 amino acids. The CDR3 nucleotides read TGTGCCAGCAGCTTGGTCAGGGGCCAGGCAGATACGCAGTATTTT. Protein sequence: CASSLVRGQADTQYF.

This clone appeared once. This chain uses TRBV19 with TRBJ1-5, with D perhaps TRBD1 (6 bases). Germline CDR1 reads LNHDA; CDR2 reads SQIVND (reference sequence). The V gene lost 4 bases and the J gene lost 0 bases, with 13 bases spanning the gap. The CDR3 spans 16 residues. CDR3 sequence reads: CASSRGGPYSNQPQHF. The CDR3 bases are TGTGCCAGTAGTAGGGGGGGGCCCTATAGCAATCAGCCCCAGCATTTT. The full variable domain, with the rest looked up from reference TRBV19 and TRBJ1-5, is DGGITQSPKYLFRKEGQNVTLSCEQNLNHDAMYWYRQDPGQGLRLIYYSQIVNDFQKGDIAEGYSVSREKKESFPLTVTSAQKNPTAFYLCASSRGGPYSNQPQHFGDGTRLSIL.

The V gene is TRBV4-2, the J gene TRBJ2-6; D remains unclear. The CDR3 is 14 residues long. Deletions cut 6 bases from V and 5 bases from J, with 11 bases between. Germline V gives CDR1 LGHNA, CDR2 YNFKEQ. In DNA, the CDR3 is TGTGCCAGCAGGTTACAAAGTCGGGCCAACGTCCTGACTTTC. It translates to CASRLQSRANVLTF.

The chain joins TRBV21-1 to TRBJ2-1; no check of the table's D call, TRBD2, against the DNA was made. TRBV21-1 is a recognized pseudogene. This CDR3 comprises 16 residues. The CDR3 sequence: CASSKGGLAVYNEQFF. The CDR3 DNA sequence: TGTGCCAGCAGCAAAGGCGGACTAGCAGTCTACAATGAGCAGTTCTTC.

The V gene is TRBV5-1, the J gene TRBJ2-1; 12 bases are a match to TRBD2. V lost 4 bases, J lost 2 bases, and 4 bases stayed unmatched. CDR1 and CDR2 from the germline V gene are SGHRS and YFSETQ. This CDR3 contains 16 residues. The CDR3 is CASSQTSGGPYNEQFF. The CDR3 DNA is TGCGCCAGCAGCCAGACTAGCGGGGGCCCCTACAATGAGCAGTTCTTC.

This chain uses TRBV7-3 with TRBJ2-5; possible D gene TRBD1, 6 bases. The CDR3 is made up of 13 amino acids. The germline V gene has CDR1 SGHTA and CDR2 FQGTGA. The germline V and J ends were trimmed by 2 bases and 9 bases, with 13 bases remaining between them. Here the CDR3 DNA reads TGTGCCAGCAGCTTAGGGGGCCAAGGGGCCCAGTACTTC. Translating it yields CASSLGGQGAQYF.

The genes are TRBV5-1 and TRBJ1-1; 7 positions match TRBD1. This CDR3 is 14 amino acids long. Trimming removed 3 bases from V and 8 bases from J; junction bases left unmatched: 10. Germline lookup yields CDR1 SGHRS and CDR2 YFSETQ. CDR3 DNA sequence: TGCGCCAGCAGCTCCTCCCCGGGACAGACAGAAGCTTTCTTT. Its translation: CASSSSPGQTEAFF.

The chain employs TRBV5-6 and TRBJ2-1, with a possible D match to TRBD2 (6 bases). Trimming cost V 0 bases and J 9 bases, with 16 bases left between them. From germline, CDR1 is SGHDT and CDR2 YYEEEE. The CDR3 runs to 15 residues. CDR3 residues: CASSLGLGEDGEQFF. The CDR3 DNA sequence: TGTGCCAGCAGCTTGGGGCTAGGGGAGGATGGTGAGCAGTTCTTC.

Details on this clone: Other DNA sequences in the sample encode the same CDR3. The chain carries TRBV19 and TRBJ1-5; D is possibly TRBD1 (6 bases). V lost 4 bases and J lost 0, with 16 bases in between. Germline V gene data show CDR1 as LNHDA and CDR2 as SQIVND (reference sequence). The CDR3 runs 17 residues. CDR3 nucleotide sequence: TGTGCCAGTAGTACCCGGGACACACCATATAGCAATCAGCCCCAGCATTTT. It encodes CASSTRDTPYSNQPQHF.

For the CDR3, the DNA is TGTGCCAGCACCCCATCGGAGGGGGGGCCCTATGGCTACACCTTC. Residues: CASTPSEGGPYGYTF. The rearrangement joins TRBV9 to TRBJ1-2, with a possible D match to TRBD1 (6 bases). This CDR3 has 15 residues. The germline V gene encodes CDR1 SGDLS and CDR2 YYNGEE. Trimming took 6 bases from V and 4 from J, leaving 19 bases between them. The full variable domain, its missing parts supplied by reference TRBV9 and TRBJ1-2, is DSGVTQTPKHLITATGQRVTLRCSPRSGDLSVYWYQQSLDQGLQFLIQYYNGEERAKGNILERFSAQQFPDLHSELNLSSLELGDSALYFCASTPSEGGPYGYTFGSGTRLTVV.